Shown below are 28 T cell receptor beta chains from a single sample sequenced in a study of blood T cells in healthy people across ages. PCR was performed a second time for about 6 to 12 cycles using a sample-barcoded 5' primer and a J-beta primer mix. TCRdb recomputed calls from the 5' RACE reads with MiXCR, one row per CDR3 protein. Of around 1,800,000 distinct CDR3 sequences listed, around 42% are singletons. Sequencing was performed on blood. The receptors stem from a human donor in good health.

J is TRBJ1-1 and V is TRBV29-1; D remains unclear. This CDR3 has 10 residues. Between the trimmed V and J ends, which lost 5 bases and 6 bases, there was a span of 7 bases. Looked up from germline, CDR1 is SQVTM and CDR2 is ANQGSEA. CDR3 sequence: CSVMWAEAFF. Written as DNA, the CDR3 is TGCAGCGTTATGTGGGCTGAAGCTTTCTTT.

In this sample, this clonotype turned up a few times. The chain carries TRBV7-3 and TRBJ2-1; D unclear. V dropped 3 bases and J dropped 9 bases, with 12 bases sitting between them. CDR1 and CDR2 from the germline V gene are SGHTA and FQGTGA. The CDR3 runs to 13 residues. CDR3 DNA: TGTGCCAGCAGCTTCAGTGTCTGGGGTGAGCAGTTCTTC. Its translation: CASSFSVWGEQFF.

V gene TRBV3-1 combines with J gene TRBJ2-3, with a possible D match to TRBD2 (6 bases). This CDR3 is 20 amino acids long. The germline CDR1 and CDR2 sequences are LGHDT and YNNKEL (reference sequence). Trimming removed 2 bases from V and 2 bases from J, with 26 bases in between. Written as DNA, the CDR3 is TGTGCCAGCAGCCAACCGAGATTCGGTACCATAGCGGCAATCACAGATACGCAGTATTTT. It encodes CASSQPRFGTIAAITDTQYF.

This clonotype was counted at least ten times. The J gene is TRBJ2-3, the V gene TRBV4-1; TRBD2 matches 8 bases. This CDR3 is 18 amino acids long. Germline CDR1 is MGHRA and CDR2 is YSYEKL. The J segment lost 6 bases and the V segment lost 0 bases, leaving 14 bases of the junction unmatched. The CDR3 spells CASSQDLLSGAVGDTQYF. CDR3 nucleotide sequence: TGCGCCAGCAGCCAAGATCTCCTTAGCGGGGCGGTCGGGGATACGCAGTATTTT.

This clonotype has only a few counts. J is TRBJ1-4 and V is TRBV6-5, with D hard to call. The CDR3 is made up of 13 amino acids. V dropped 2 bases and J dropped 7 bases, with 8 bases sitting between them. Germline-derived CDR1 and CDR2 are MNHEY and SVGAGI. CDR3 loop: CASSYGPGEKLFF. The CDR3 coding sequence is TGTGCCAGCAGTTACGGACCCGGTGAAAAACTGTTTTTT.

The V gene is TRBV6-2 or TRBV6-3, the J gene TRBJ2-3; no reliable D call. Germline CDR1 and CDR2: MNHEY and SVGEGT. V lost 7 bases to trimming and J lost 5 bases, with 13 bases between them. CDR3 length equals 13 residues. CDR3 residues: CASTQPQEDTQYF. The CDR3 bases are TGTGCCAGCACCCAACCCCAGGAAGATACGCAGTATTTT.

The genes are TRBV6-1 and TRBJ2-7; D call uncertain. The J call may be wrong; the DNA end is better matched by TRBJ2-5. The CDR3 is made up of 14 amino acids. Germline V gene data show CDR1 as MNHNS and CDR2 as SASEGT. CDR3 coding DNA: TGTGCCAGCAGTGAATGGAGCTCCCCCGAGACCCAGTACTTC. This gives the protein CASSEWSSPETQYF.

This clonotype has more than one count but fewer than ten. This chain connects TRBV7-6 to TRBJ2-7, with 11 bases that match TRBD2. Looked up from germline, CDR1 is SGHVS and CDR2 is FNYEAQ. CDR3 length: 16 amino acids. V was clipped by 5 bases and J by 1 base; unmatched bases: 7. The CDR3 is CASSAGLAELSYEQYF. In DNA form, the CDR3 reads TGTGCCAGCAGCGCGGGACTAGCGGAACTTTCCTACGAGCAGTACTTC. Looking up the rest from reference TRBV7-6 and TRBJ2-7 gives the full variable domain: GAGVSQSPRYKVTKRGQDVALRCDPISGHVSLYWYRQALGQGPEFLTYFNYEAQQDKSGLPNDRFSAERPEGSISTLTIQRTEQRDSAMYRCASSAGLAELSYEQYFGPGTRLTVT.

The chain couples TRBV20-1 to TRBJ2-2; the match to TRBD1 covers 7 bases. The CDR3 is made up of 16 amino acids. Trimming removed 3 bases from V and 0 bases from J; junction bases left unmatched: 7. CDR1 DFQATT and CDR2 SNEGSKA come from the germline V gene (reference sequence). The CDR3 DNA reads as TGCAGTGCTAGCTCCCAAGGGGGCGCGAACACCGGGGAGCTGTTTTTT. It specifies CSASSQGGANTGELFF.

The V and J genes are TRBV4-1 and TRBJ1-4, with D possibly matching TRBD1 (5 bases). The CDR3 has 15 amino acids. The V end was cut by 1 base, the J end by 6 bases, with 12 bases between. The V gene's germline CDR1 is MGHRA and CDR2 YSYEKL. The CDR3, as DNA: TGCGCCAGCAGCCAAGCTGGGGGACGCGATGAAAAACTGTTTTTT. Translating gives CASSQAGGRDEKLFF.

This clonotype came up a few times. The chain uses TRBV4-3 and TRBJ2-1; perhaps TRBD2 as D (5 bases). Trimming removed 1 base from V and 9 bases from J, with 13 bases in between. The CDR3 covers 14 residues. Germline values: CDR1 LGHNA, CDR2 YSLEER. The CDR3 nucleotides are TGCGCCAGCAGCCAAGTGGTAGCGTATGGTGAGCAGTTCTTC. It encodes CASSQVVAYGEQFF.

This clonotype came up once. This chain uses TRBV20-1 with TRBJ1-5; 8 nucleotides line up with TRBD1. V was clipped by 1 base and J by 6 bases; unmatched bases: 2. CDR1 DFQATT and CDR2 SNEGSKA come from the germline V gene (reference sequence). The CDR3 loop spans 13 amino acids. CDR3 residues: CSARVQGGQPQHF. In nucleotides, the CDR3 is TGCAGTGCTAGAGTACAGGGGGGTCAGCCCCAGCATTTT.

The chain couples TRBV7-9 to TRBJ2-6; D perhaps matches TRBD1 (5 bases). Looked up from germline, CDR1 is SEHNR and CDR2 is FQNEAQ (reference sequence). The CDR3 loop spans 16 amino acids. Trimming took 4 bases from V and 2 from J, leaving 12 bases between them. The CDR3 DNA follows: TGTGCCAGCAGCTACTACAGGCTGGCTGGGGCCAACGTCCTGACTTTC. Amino acids: CASSYYRLAGANVLTF.

The chain uses TRBV21-1 and TRBJ2-1; the table's D call TRBD2 went unverified against the DNA. TRBV21-1 represents a pseudogene. CDR3 length: 20 residues. The CDR3 protein is CASMLSLGLAETPPDNEQFF. The CDR3 nucleotides are TGTGCCAGCATGTTAAGCTTGGGACTAGCGGAGACGCCGCCTGACAATGAGCAGTTCTTC.

This rearrangement joins TRBV28 to TRBJ1-2; D may be TRBD1 (5 bases). Trimming took 4 bases from V and 6 from J, leaving 15 bases between them. Germline assignment: CDR1 MDHEN and CDR2 SYDVKM. This CDR3 has 14 residues. CDR3 region: CASSCDSLSDGYTF. CDR3 in DNA: TGTGCCAGCAGTTGTGACAGCCTTAGCGATGGCTACACCTTC.

Here the CDR3 DNA reads TGTGCCAGCAGTGAGGGACAGGAGATCTATGGCTACACCTTC. Protein product: CASSEGQEIYGYTF. V and J are TRBV2 and TRBJ1-2, with TRBD1 matching 8 bases. The length of the CDR3 is 14 residues. CDR1 and CDR2 from the germline V gene are SNHLY and FYNNEI. V was clipped by 3 bases and J by 4 bases; unmatched bases: 4.

The chain has TRBV12-3 or TRBV12-4 and TRBJ1-2; tentatively, D is TRBD1 (5 bases). The CDR3 contains 13 residues. V lost 3 bases, J lost 8 bases, and 13 bases lay in between. This CDR3 is CASSFGTFGGYTF. CDR3 DNA sequence: TGTGCCAGCAGTTTCGGGACGTTCGGGGGCTACACCTTC.

In its sample, this clonotype was seen a few times. This chain uses TRBV6-5 with TRBJ1-5, with D unclear. Per germline, CDR1 MNHEY and CDR2 SVGAGI. V was shortened by 6 bases and J by 4 bases, with 16 bases between the two germline ends. The CDR3 consists of 15 residues. The CDR3 DNA is TGTGCCAGCAGCCCAGAGGGAGGCTGGAATCAGCCCCAGCATTTT. Its translation: CASSPEGGWNQPQHF.

V and J are TRBV12-3 or TRBV12-4 and TRBJ2-5; D is ambiguous. The CDR3 is 15 residues long. The V end lost 1 base, the J end lost 2 bases, and 11 bases lay between the germline ends. CDR3: CASSLDRTTQETQYF. The CDR3 DNA reads TGTGCCAGCAGTTTAGACCGCACGACACAAGAGACCCAGTACTTC.

The chain employs TRBV7-6 and TRBJ1-1; weak D call: TRBD1 (5 bases). The CDR3 sequence is 15 residues long. Germline V gives CDR1 SGHVS, CDR2 FNYEAQ. Trimming cost V 5 bases and J 1 base, with 14 bases left between them. The CDR3 protein is CASSHGEGANTEAFF. The CDR3 region has the DNA TGTGCCAGCAGCCATGGGGAAGGGGCGAACACTGAAGCTTTCTTT.

The rearrangement links TRBV11-2 to TRBJ2-1; 7 nucleotides agree with TRBD2. CDR1 and CDR2 (germline): SGHAT, FQNNGV. V trimming: 2 bases; J trimming: 6 bases; junction bases outside the gene matches: 13. The CDR3 contains 17 residues. DNA for the CDR3: TGTGCCAGCAGCTTATGGATGCGGGAGCGACAGTCCAATGAGCAGTTCTTC. As protein: CASSLWMRERQSNEQFF.

The count of this clonotype is one. The chain carries TRBV7-2 and TRBJ2-2; D not resolved. The CDR3 is 12 amino acids. Deletions cut 6 bases from V and 8 bases from J, with 10 bases between. Germline values: CDR1 SGHTA, CDR2 FQGNSA. The CDR3 nucleotides read TGTGCCAGCAGATTCCTGTGGGGGGAGCTGTTTTTT. This gives the protein CASRFLWGELFF.

J is TRBJ2-3 and V is TRBV28; 10 positions match TRBD2. The CDR3 spans 14 residues. CDR1 and CDR2 (germline): MDHEN, SYDVKM. V shed 6 bases and J 4 bases; nucleotides not matched to a gene: 4. CDR3 residues: CASRRGLAADTQYF. In DNA form, the CDR3 reads TGTGCCAGCAGAAGAGGACTAGCGGCAGATACGCAGTATTTT.

This clonotype was seen a few times. This sequence joins TRBV3-1 and TRBJ1-1; 7 positions match TRBD1. CDR1 and CDR2 from the germline V gene are LGHDT and YNNKEL (reference sequence). This CDR3 has 13 amino acids. J lost 10 bases, V lost 1 base, and 6 bases had no gene match. The CDR3 bases are TGTGCCAGCAGCCAAGGAGGGGGCGTGGGAGCTTTCTTT. Translation gives CASSQGGGVGAFF. Based on the CDR3 plus reference TRBV3-1 and TRBJ1-1, the full variable domain is DTAVSQTPKYLVTQMGNDKSIKCEQNLGHDTMYWYKQDSKKFLKIMFSYNNKELIINETVPNRFSPKSPDKAHLNLHINSLELGDSAVYFCASSQGGGVGAFFGQGTRLTVV.

The V and J genes are TRBV6-2 or TRBV6-3 and TRBJ2-7; perhaps TRBD1 as D (6 bases). This CDR3 is 13 amino acids long. Per germline, CDR1 MNHEY and CDR2 SVGEGT. The V gene lost 6 bases and the J gene lost 3 bases, with 12 bases spanning the gap. The CDR3 region is CASRTGFNYEQYF. CDR3 in DNA: TGTGCCAGCAGAACAGGGTTCAACTACGAGCAGTACTTC.

This clonotype was seen a handful of times. The chain combines TRBV6-6 with TRBJ1-4, with 9 bases identical to TRBD1. The ends lost 7 bases at V and 6 bases at J; junction bases unmatched: 9. Looked up from germline, CDR1 is MNHNY and CDR2 is SVGAGI (reference sequence). There are 15 residues in the CDR3. CDR3: CASNPRQGVHEKLFF. As DNA, the CDR3 is TGTGCCAGCAACCCTCGACAGGGGGTTCATGAAAAACTGTTTTTT.

This clonotype was observed a few times. The genes are TRBV20-1 and TRBJ1-2; 7 bases are a match to TRBD1. Per the germline V gene, CDR1 is DFQATT and CDR2 is SNEGSKA (reference sequence). The CDR3 covers 13 residues. V lost 6 bases to trimming and J lost 3 bases; unmatched junction nucleotides: 7. CDR3 sequence: CSALTGRDYGYTF. For the CDR3, the DNA is TGCAGTGCCTTGACAGGGAGAGACTATGGCTACACCTTC.

This CDR3 reads CASSLLGSAGGFGYTF. The CDR3 DNA sequence: TGTGCCAGCAGCTTACTGGGGTCGGCAGGGGGCTTTGGCTACACCTTC. The chain couples TRBV7-2 to TRBJ1-2, with 8 nucleotides matching TRBD1. CDR1 SGHTA and CDR2 FQGNSA come from the germline V gene. There are 16 residues in the CDR3. With V trimmed by 2 bases and J by 7 bases, 12 bases remained unmatched.